Each of the 14 T cell receptor beta chains below was sequenced from the same sample in a study of T cell responses to AZD1222 COVID-19 vaccine. Some clones are missing from TCRdb's copy, which holds only in-frame ones; the method was immunoSEQ multiplex PCR. The data hold 100,000 to 150,000 clones, with 87% observed a single time. Sequenced material: peripheral blood, taken on day 0 of AZD1222 vaccination. The receptors stem from an adult in good health.

Remarks on this clone: Other DNA sequences in this specimen translate into the identical CDR3. The J gene is TRBJ1-5, the V gene TRBV18; D may be TRBD1 (5 bases). Trimming took off 3 bases at V and 4 bases at J, with 7 bases between the two ends. From germline, CDR1 is KGHSH and CDR2 LQKENI. The CDR3 has 13 amino acids. As DNA, the CDR3 is TGTGCCAGCTCACCCGACAGAAATCAGCCCCAGCATTTT. Translating gives CASSPDRNQPQHF.

The CDR3 sequence: CSVGREANYGYTF. The CDR3 DNA reads TGCAGCGTGGGAAGGGAAGCTAACTATGGCTACACCTTC. This chain connects TRBV29-1 to TRBJ1-2; no firm D call. The V and J ends lost 6 bases and 0 bases respectively, with 11 bases between them. Germline CDR1 is SQVTM and CDR2 is ANQGSEA. The CDR3 has 13 amino acids.

The rearrangement uses TRBV20-1 and TRBJ2-7, with D maybe TRBD1 (6 bases). The CDR3 is 11 amino acids. V lost 4 bases to trimming and J lost 4 bases, with 8 bases between them. Germline CDR1 reads DFQATT; CDR2 reads SNEGSKA (reference sequence). In nucleotides, the CDR3 is TGCAGTGCTATGACAGGTTACGAGCAGTACTTC. As protein: CSAMTGYEQYF.

The chain recombines TRBV9 with TRBJ2-1; perhaps D is TRBD1 or TRBD2 (6 bases each). Trimming left V 3 bases short and J 1 base short, with 23 bases between. Germline assignment: CDR1 SGDLS and CDR2 YYNGEE. CDR3 length: 19 amino acids. The CDR3 DNA reads as TGTGCCAGCAGCGCCCGTACGAGGCAAGGGGGGCTTTCCTACAATGAGCAGTTCTTC. Translation: CASSARTRQGGLSYNEQFF.

The rearrangement joins TRBV5-4 to TRBJ2-7; D is possibly TRBD1 or TRBD2 (6 bases each). CDR3 size: 13 residues. V dropped 9 bases and J dropped 2 bases, with 15 bases sitting between them. CDR1 is SGHNT, CDR2 YYREEE, per germline (reference sequence). The CDR3 region is CATGGAGAYEQYF. The CDR3 bases are TGTGCCACCGGGGGTGCAGGGGCCTACGAGCAGTACTTC.

The J gene is TRBJ1-5, the V gene TRBV2; tentatively, D is TRBD1 (5 bases). Germline V gives CDR1 SNHLY, CDR2 FYNNEI. This CDR3 has 16 residues. Trimming stripped 3 bases from V and 4 bases from J, with 16 bases between. For the CDR3, the DNA is TGTGCCAGCAGTGAGGGGCGGCAGGTCGGGAATCAGCCCCAGCATTTT. Its translation: CASSEGRQVGNQPQHF.

This sequence joins TRBV4-2 and TRBJ1-5, with TRBD1 matching over 10 bases. CDR1 and CDR2 (germline): LGHNA, YNFKEQ. V was pared by 0 bases and J by 2 bases, with 4 bases of the junction left unmatched. This CDR3 is 17 amino acids long. CDR3 region: CASSQDSGTGGNQPQHF. The CDR3 DNA reads TGTGCCAGCAGCCAAGACTCTGGGACAGGGGGCAATCAGCCCCAGCATTTT.

This CDR3 reads CASRHGGGTEAFF. The CDR3 DNA follows: TGTGCCAGCAGGCACGGGGGGGGCACTGAAGCTTTCTTT. The V and J genes are TRBV6-5 and TRBJ1-1; TRBD1 is a possible D gene (5 bases). The ends were cut back, 6 bases at V and 4 bases at J, with 12 bases in the middle. Germline assignment: CDR1 MNHEY and CDR2 SVGAGI. This CDR3 has 13 amino acids.

This clone has just one count. The V call is TRBV18, the J call TRBJ2-7, with a weak D call TRBD2 (6 bases). CDR3 length: 13 residues. Germline V gene data show CDR1 as KGHSH and CDR2 as LQKENI. V lost 3 bases to trimming and J lost 7 bases, with 13 bases between them. CDR3 coding DNA: TGTGCCAGCTCACCGGGAGGCCCTTGGGAGCAGTACTTC. Its protein is CASSPGGPWEQYF.

V and J are TRBV5-1 and TRBJ2-2; TRBD2 might be the D (6 bases). The CDR3 is 13 amino acids. The V and J ends lost 2 bases and 6 bases respectively, with 8 bases between them. Per germline, CDR1 SGHRS and CDR2 YFSETQ. The CDR3 sequence: CASSFWGAGELFF. In DNA, the CDR3 is TGCGCCAGCAGCTTCTGGGGGGCCGGGGAGCTGTTTTTT.

J is TRBJ1-1 and V is TRBV4-2; possibly TRBD1 for D (5 bases). This CDR3 region has 13 residues. Trimming removed 0 bases from V and 12 bases from J, with 14 bases in between. Germline V gene data show CDR1 as LGHNA and CDR2 as YNFKEQ. DNA of the CDR3: TGTGCCAGCAGCCAAGATGTGCCGGGGACTTCTTTCTTT. Encoded protein: CASSQDVPGTSFF.

The chain has TRBV3-1 (or the pseudogene TRBV3-2) and TRBJ2-7, with D perhaps being TRBD1 or TRBD2 (6 bases each). The germline CDR1 and CDR2 sequences are LGHDT and YNNKEL (reference sequence). Trimming took off 1 base at V and 3 bases at J, with 22 bases between the two ends. The CDR3 is 18 amino acids. As DNA, the CDR3 is TGTGCCAGCAGCCAAGCCCGACCGAGGGGGGAACCGTGCTACGAGCAGTACTTC. This codes for CASSQARPRGEPCYEQYF.

The chain recombines TRBV7-2 with TRBJ2-5; TRBD2 matches 11 bases. V lost 2 bases to trimming and J lost 4 bases; unmatched junction nucleotides: 6. Germline CDR1 and CDR2: SGHTA and FQGNSA. CDR3 size: 16 residues. CDR3 sequence reads: CASSLKILAGVETQYF. The CDR3 DNA reads as TGTGCCAGCAGCTTAAAGATACTAGCGGGGGTAGAGACCCAGTACTTC.

The gene calls are TRBV9 and TRBJ1-1; TRBD1 might be the D (6 bases). V was trimmed by 0 bases and J by 7 bases, leaving 10 bases between them. CDR3 length equals 13 residues. CDR1 is SGDLS, CDR2 YYNGEE, per germline. CDR3 in DNA: TGTGCCAGCAGCGTAGCTCTCAGGGGTGAAGCTTTCTTT. Encoded protein: CASSVALRGEAFF. Filled out from reference TRBV9 and TRBJ1-1, the complete variable domain reads DSGVTQTPKHLITATGQRVTLRCSPRSGDLSVYWYQQSLDQGLQFLIQYYNGEERAKGNILERFSAQQFPDLHSELNLSSLELGDSALYFCASSVALRGEAFFGQGTRLTVV.